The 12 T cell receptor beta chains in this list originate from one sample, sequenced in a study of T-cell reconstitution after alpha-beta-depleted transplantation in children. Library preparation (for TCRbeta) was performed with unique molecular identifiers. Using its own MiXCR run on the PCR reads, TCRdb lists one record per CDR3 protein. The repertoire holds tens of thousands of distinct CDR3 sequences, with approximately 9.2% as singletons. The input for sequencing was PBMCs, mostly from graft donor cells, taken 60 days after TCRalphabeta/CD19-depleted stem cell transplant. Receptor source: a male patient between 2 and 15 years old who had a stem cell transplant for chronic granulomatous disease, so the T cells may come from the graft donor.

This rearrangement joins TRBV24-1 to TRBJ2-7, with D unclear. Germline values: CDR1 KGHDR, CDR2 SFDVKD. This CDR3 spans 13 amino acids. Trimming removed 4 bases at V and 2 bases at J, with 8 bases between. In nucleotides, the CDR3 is TGTGCCACCAGTGAGGCCGGTACCTACGAGCAGTACTTC. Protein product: CATSEAGTYEQYF.

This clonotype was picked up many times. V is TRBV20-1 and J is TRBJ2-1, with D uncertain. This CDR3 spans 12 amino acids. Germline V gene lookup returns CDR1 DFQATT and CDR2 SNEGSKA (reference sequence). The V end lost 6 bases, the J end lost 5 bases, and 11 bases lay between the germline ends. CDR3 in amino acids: CSAEVRHNEQFF. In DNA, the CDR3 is TGCAGTGCCGAGGTTAGGCACAATGAGCAGTTCTTC.

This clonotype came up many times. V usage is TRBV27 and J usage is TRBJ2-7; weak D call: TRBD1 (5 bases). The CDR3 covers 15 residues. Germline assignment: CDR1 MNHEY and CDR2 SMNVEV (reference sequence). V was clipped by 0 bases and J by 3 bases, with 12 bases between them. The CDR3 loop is CASSLSRLQGYEQYF. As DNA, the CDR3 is TGTGCCAGCAGTTTATCGCGGCTCCAGGGCTACGAGCAGTACTTC.

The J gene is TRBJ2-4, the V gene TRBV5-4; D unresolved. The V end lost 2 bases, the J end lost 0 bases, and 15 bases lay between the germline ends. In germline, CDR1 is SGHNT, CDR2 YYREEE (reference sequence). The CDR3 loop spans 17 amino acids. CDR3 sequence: CASSFRQESLAKNIQYF. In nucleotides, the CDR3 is TGTGCCAGCAGCTTTCGACAAGAATCCCTAGCCAAAAACATTCAGTACTTC.

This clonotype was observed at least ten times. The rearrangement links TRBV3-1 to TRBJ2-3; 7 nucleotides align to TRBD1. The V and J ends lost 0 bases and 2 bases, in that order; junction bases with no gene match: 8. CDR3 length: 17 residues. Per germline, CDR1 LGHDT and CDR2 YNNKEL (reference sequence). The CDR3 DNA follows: TGTGCCAGCAGCCAAGATTTAGGGGGCCAACTCACAGATACGCAGTATTTT. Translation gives CASSQDLGGQLTDTQYF.

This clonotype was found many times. CDR3 loop: CASSARTGMRTGELFF. Here the CDR3 DNA reads TGTGCCAGCAGCGCCCGAACAGGGATGAGGACCGGGGAGCTGTTTTTT. J is TRBJ2-2 and V is TRBV9, with D possibly being TRBD1 (6 bases). The CDR3 length is 16 residues. The V gene's germline CDR1 is SGDLS and CDR2 YYNGEE. The V end was cut by 3 bases, the J end by 5 bases, with 17 bases between.

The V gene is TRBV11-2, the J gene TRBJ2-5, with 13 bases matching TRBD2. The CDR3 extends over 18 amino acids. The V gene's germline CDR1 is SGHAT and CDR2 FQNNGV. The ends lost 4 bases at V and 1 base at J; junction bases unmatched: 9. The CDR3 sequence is CASSSPTSGRPLQETQYF. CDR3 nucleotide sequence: TGTGCCAGCAGCTCGCCGACTAGCGGGAGGCCCCTCCAAGAGACCCAGTACTTC. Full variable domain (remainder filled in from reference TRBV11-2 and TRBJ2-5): EAGVAQSPRYKIIEKRQSVAFWCNPISGHATLYWYQQILGQGPKLLIQFQNNGVVDDSQLPKDRFSAERLKGVDSTLKIQPAKLEDSAVYLCASSSPTSGRPLQETQYFGPGTRLLVL.

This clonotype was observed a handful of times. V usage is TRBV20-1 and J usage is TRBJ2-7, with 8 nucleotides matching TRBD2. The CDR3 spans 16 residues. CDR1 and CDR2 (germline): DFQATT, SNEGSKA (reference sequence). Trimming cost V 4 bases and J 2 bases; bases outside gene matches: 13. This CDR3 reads CSANGPGLVTTYEQYF. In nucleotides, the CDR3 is TGCAGTGCTAACGGACCGGGACTAGTAACCACCTACGAGCAGTACTTC.

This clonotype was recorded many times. The CDR3: CASSYSRQISYNEQFF. The CDR3 DNA reads TGTGCCAGCAGTTACTCGAGACAGATTTCCTACAATGAGCAGTTCTTC. The chain links TRBV6-5 to TRBJ2-1; a possible D gene is TRBD1 (5 bases). The ends were cut back, 0 bases at V and 1 base at J, with 10 bases in the middle. CDR1 and CDR2 (germline): MNHEY, SVGAGI. This CDR3 contains 16 residues.

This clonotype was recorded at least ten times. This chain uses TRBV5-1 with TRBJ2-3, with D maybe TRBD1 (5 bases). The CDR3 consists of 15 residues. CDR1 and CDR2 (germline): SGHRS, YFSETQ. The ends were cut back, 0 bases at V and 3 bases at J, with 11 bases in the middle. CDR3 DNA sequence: TGCGCCAGCAGCTTGGCGCCTGGGGCTACAGATACGCAGTATTTT. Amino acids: CASSLAPGATDTQYF.

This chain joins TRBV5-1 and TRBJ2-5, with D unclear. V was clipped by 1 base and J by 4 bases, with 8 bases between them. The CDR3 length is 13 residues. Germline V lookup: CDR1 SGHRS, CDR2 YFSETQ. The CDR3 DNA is TGCGCCAGCAGCTTGAGTCACGGAGAGACCCAGTACTTC. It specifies CASSLSHGETQYF. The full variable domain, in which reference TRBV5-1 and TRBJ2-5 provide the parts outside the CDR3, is KAGVTQTPRYLIKTRGQQVTLSCSPISGHRSVSWYQQTPGQGLQFLFEYFSETQRNKGNFPGRFSGRQFSNSRSEMNVSTLELGDSALYLCASSLSHGETQYFGPGTRLLVL.

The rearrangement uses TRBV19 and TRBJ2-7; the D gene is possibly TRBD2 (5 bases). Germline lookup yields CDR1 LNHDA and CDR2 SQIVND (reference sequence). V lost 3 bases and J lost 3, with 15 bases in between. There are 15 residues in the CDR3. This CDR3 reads CASSMSDPGNYEQYF. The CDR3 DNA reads TGTGCCAGTAGTATGTCGGACCCGGGGAACTACGAGCAGTACTTC.